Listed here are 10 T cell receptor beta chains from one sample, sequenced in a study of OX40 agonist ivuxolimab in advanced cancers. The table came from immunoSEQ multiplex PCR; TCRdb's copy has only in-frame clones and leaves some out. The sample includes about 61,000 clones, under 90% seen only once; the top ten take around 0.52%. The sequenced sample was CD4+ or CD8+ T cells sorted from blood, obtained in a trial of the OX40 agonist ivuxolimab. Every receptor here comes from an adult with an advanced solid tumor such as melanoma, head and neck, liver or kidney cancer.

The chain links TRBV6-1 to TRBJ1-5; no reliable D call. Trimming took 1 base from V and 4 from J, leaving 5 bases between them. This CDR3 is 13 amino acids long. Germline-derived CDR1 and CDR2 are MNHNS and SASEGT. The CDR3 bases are TGTGCCAGCAGTGAAGACCGTAATCAGCCCCAGCATTTT. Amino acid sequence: CASSEDRNQPQHF.

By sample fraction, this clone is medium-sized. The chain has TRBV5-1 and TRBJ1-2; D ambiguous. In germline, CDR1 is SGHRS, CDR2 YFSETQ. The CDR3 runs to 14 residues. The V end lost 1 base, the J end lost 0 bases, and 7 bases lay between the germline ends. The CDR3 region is CASSLTGANYGYTF. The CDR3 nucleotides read TGCGCCAGCAGCTTGACCGGGGCTAACTATGGCTACACCTTC.

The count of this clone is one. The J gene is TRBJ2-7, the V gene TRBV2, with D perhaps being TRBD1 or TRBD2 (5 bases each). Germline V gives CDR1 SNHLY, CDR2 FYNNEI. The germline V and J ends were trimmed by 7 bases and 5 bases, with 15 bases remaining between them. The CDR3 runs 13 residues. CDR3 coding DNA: TGTGCCAGCACTGAGGGCAGGGCCCACGAGCAGTACTTC. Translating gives CASTEGRAHEQYF.

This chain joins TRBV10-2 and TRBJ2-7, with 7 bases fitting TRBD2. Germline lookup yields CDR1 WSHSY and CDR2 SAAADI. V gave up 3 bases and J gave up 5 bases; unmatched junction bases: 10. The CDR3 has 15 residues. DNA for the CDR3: TGCGCCAGCAGTGAATTCGGGGAGGGCCCCGACGAGCAGTACTTC. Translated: CASSEFGEGPDEQYF.

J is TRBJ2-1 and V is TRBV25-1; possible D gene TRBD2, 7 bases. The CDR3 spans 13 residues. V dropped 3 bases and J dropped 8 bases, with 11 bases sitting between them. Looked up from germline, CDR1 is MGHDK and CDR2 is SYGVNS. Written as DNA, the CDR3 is TGTGCCAGCAGTGAGGCGGGGGCCCATGAGCAGTTCTTC. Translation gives CASSEAGAHEQFF. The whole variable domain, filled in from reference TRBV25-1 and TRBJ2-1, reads EADIYQTPRYLVIGTGKKITLECSQTMGHDKMYWYQQDPGMELHLIHYSYGVNSTEKGDLSSESTVSRIRTEHFPLTLESARPSHTSQYLCASSEAGAHEQFFGPGTRLTVL.

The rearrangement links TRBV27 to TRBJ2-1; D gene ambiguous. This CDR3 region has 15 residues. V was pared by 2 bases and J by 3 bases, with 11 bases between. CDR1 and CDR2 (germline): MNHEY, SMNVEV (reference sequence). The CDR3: CASSLITALYNEQFF. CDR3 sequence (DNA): TGTGCCAGCAGTTTAATCACGGCTCTCTACAATGAGCAGTTCTTC.

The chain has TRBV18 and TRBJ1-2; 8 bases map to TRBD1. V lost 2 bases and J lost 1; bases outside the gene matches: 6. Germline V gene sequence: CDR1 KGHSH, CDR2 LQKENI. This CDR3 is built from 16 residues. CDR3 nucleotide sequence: TGTGCCAGCTCACCAGGGACAGGTAGCCTTAACTATGGCTACACCTTC. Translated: CASSPGTGSLNYGYTF.

The CDR3 here is CASSADRGGYNEQFF. CDR3 nucleotides: TGTGCCAGCAGCGCAGACAGGGGCGGTTACAATGAGCAGTTCTTC. J is TRBJ2-1 and V is TRBV7-2; TRBD1 aligns across 8 bases. V gave up 5 bases and J gave up 4 bases; unmatched junction bases: 7. The V gene's germline CDR1 is SGHTA and CDR2 FQGNSA. CDR3 length equals 15 residues. Combining the CDR3 with reference TRBV7-2 and TRBJ2-1 gives the whole variable domain GAGVSQSPSNKVTEKGKDVELRCDPISGHTALYWYRQSLGQGLEFLIYFQGNSAPDKSGLPSDRFSAERTGGSVSTLTIQRTQQEDSAVYLCASSADRGGYNEQFFGPGTRLTVL.

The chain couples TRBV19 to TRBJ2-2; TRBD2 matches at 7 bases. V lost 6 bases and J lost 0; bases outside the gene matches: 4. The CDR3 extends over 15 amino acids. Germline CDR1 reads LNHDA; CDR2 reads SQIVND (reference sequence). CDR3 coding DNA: TGTGCCAGTAGATTAGCGGGCGCGAACACCGGGGAGCTGTTTTTT. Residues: CASRLAGANTGELFF.

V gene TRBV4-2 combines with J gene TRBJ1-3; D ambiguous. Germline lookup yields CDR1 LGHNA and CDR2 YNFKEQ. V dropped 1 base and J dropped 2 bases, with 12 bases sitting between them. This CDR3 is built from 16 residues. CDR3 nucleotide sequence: TGTGCCAGCAGCCAAGCCCCTTCAGGAACTGGAAACACCATATATTTT. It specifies CASSQAPSGTGNTIYF.